This T cell receptor beta chain is drawn from a study of T cell repertoires in cytomegalovirus infection. Study information: Selected CMV epitopes included recently identified HLA-C-restricted ones as well as well-studied HLA-B-restricted ones. Matching HLA type and CMV infection were both indicated by public TCR beta signatures. Findings of the study overall: Clonotype analysis showed dominance of the ex vivo response by HLA-C-restricted CMV-specific TCR beta clonotypes.

MiXCR, run by TCRdb on the reads, gives a single entry per CDR3 protein. Seen here are around 310,000 distinct CDR3 sequences, 29% observed once, and the top ten hold around 19%. As to this clonotype: Its antigen remains unknown.

The J segment lost 8 bases and the V segment lost 4 bases, leaving 3 bases of the junction unmatched. Germline V CDR1 and CDR2: ENHRY, SYGVKD. This CDR3 comprises 14 residues. This material consisted of cultured PBMCs, taken from culture after CMV antigen stimulation. This rearrangement joins TRBV10-3 to TRBJ2-1, with 12 bases that match TRBD1. The source is a human donor in good health (CMV status not recorded). Some clones in this sample may be carry-over from other donors' samples. The CDR3 reads CAISGGQGADEQFF. The CDR3 DNA reads TGTGCCATCAGTGGGGGACAGGGGGCAGATGAGCAGTTCTTC.